This note documents a single T cell receptor beta chain sequence. Its antigen is currently unknown. The data derive from a study of blood T cells in healthy people across ages. Overall study findings and caveats: Possibly, changes in expanded clonotypes were confounded because donor CMV status was unknown.

Together with a sample-barcoded 5' primer, a J-beta primer mix was included in a second PCR lasting roughly 6 to 12 cycles. TCRdb itself ran the 5' RACE reads through MiXCR, one entry per CDR3 protein. The profile shows about 680,000 distinct CDR3 sequences, approximately 50% of them singletons. Trimming left V 6 bases short and J 6 bases short, with 12 bases between. This CDR3 is built from 12 residues. Around 9 milliliters of peripheral blood were drawn from each donor into EDTA-treated tubes. Per sample, at least 5 micrograms of total RNA were extracted. The sample was blood. This chain joins TRBV12-3 or TRBV12-4 and TRBJ2-7; maybe TRBD2 (5 bases). This sequence was found in an older woman in good health. The CDR3 coding sequence is TGTGCCAGCAGCCCGGGGAGAGGCGAGCAGTACTTC. Translating it yields CASSPGRGEQYF.